The clone carrying this T cell receptor (beta chain) has a count of ten or more. Its antigen is currently unknown. V shed 5 bases and J shed 5 bases, with 7 bases lying between them. Per the germline V gene, CDR1 is MDHEN and CDR2 is SYDVKM. This CDR3 has 12 amino acids. These data belong to a study of identical twins. Broader study findings: The conclusions drew on cross-sectional statistical analysis instead of tracking the same donors. Cord blood beta clonotypes that were abundant carried fewer insertions, and memory repertoires showed no such trend.

Addition of a universal primer site occurred through template switching, and cDNA carried unique molecular identifiers. TCRdb ran MiXCR on the 5' RACE reads and lists one entry per CDR3 protein. Seen here are 570,000 or so distinct CDR3 sequences, 9.6% observed once, and the top ten hold roughly 3.2%. Separately, the same data were catalogued under a study of yellow fever vaccine responses in identical twins.

The material sequenced was PBMCs. The TCR originated in a woman between 18 and 29 years old in good health. V is TRBV28 and J is TRBJ1-3; the D is unclear. The CDR3 DNA is TGTGCCAGCAGTGGCATTAGAAACACCATATATTTT. Its protein product is CASSGIRNTIYF.